This TCR beta chain emerged from a study of identifying expanded T cells in peripheral blood. Study-level points and caveats: Variance in clone template counts between roughly 2-week samples significantly increased with total template count across all healthy donors. Approximately 1.1 clones differed between technical replicates, versus approximately 17 and 20 over time.

In the case of this clone: Its target is unknown.

Using immunoSEQ multiplex PCR, the repertoire was profiled, and TCRdb retains in-frame clones only, with some absent. The sample includes approximately 91,000 clones, around 88% of them seen just once. The CDR3 extends over 15 amino acids. V lost 1 base and J lost 2; bases outside the gene matches: 5. The germline V gene has CDR1 SGHAT and CDR2 FQNNGV. Collection occurred without any documented infections or immune events in donors. This chain links TRBV11-2 with TRBJ2-7, with 7 bases matching TRBD2. The clonotype comes from a person between 18 and 69 years old in good health. The sequenced sample was blood. The CDR3 nucleotides read TGTGCCAGCAGCTTAGGCCGAGCGGGGACCTACGAGCAGTACTTC. Protein: CASSLGRAGTYEQYF.